These 7 T cell receptor beta chains originate from one sample sequenced in a study of blood T cells in healthy people across ages (dated by TCRdb to 2014 to 2015). The method was 5' RACE. The sequencer listed for this sample is Illumina HiSeq 2500. A second PCR of roughly 6 to 12 cycles was performed with a sample-barcoded 5' primer and a J-beta primer mix. TCRdb ran its own pipeline on the public reads, namely fastp trimming at Q25 and MiXCR clone calling, and kept in-frame beta chains. Records with the same CDR3 protein are collapsed into one entry carrying the most frequent genes and DNA. In this sample the table shows hundreds of thousands of distinct CDR3 sequences, around 62% of which occur a single time. 28% of the sample is taken by the ten largest. The sequencing input was blood. All receptors derive from a man aged 25 to 40 in good health.

The chain joins TRBV24-1 to TRBJ1-1; TRBD1 matches 10 bases. With 7 bases clipped from V and 5 bases from J, the junction kept 3 bases outside the gene matches. The germline CDR1 and CDR2 sequences are KGHDR and SFDVKD. The CDR3 has 13 residues. The CDR3: CATRGQGRTEAFF. As DNA, the CDR3 is TGTGCCACCAGGGGACAGGGGCGAACTGAAGCTTTCTTT.

The chain uses TRBV2 and TRBJ1-5, with TRBD1 matching over 8 bases. The V and J ends lost 5 bases and 3 bases, in that order; junction bases with no gene match: 6. Germline-derived CDR1 and CDR2 are SNHLY and FYNNEI. The CDR3 is 15 amino acids. The CDR3: CASSNDRGLNQPQHF. The DNA of the CDR3 is TGTGCCAGCAGTAACGACAGGGGCCTCAATCAGCCCCAGCATTTT.

V gene TRBV10-3 combines with J gene TRBJ2-7; D call uncertain. Germline V lookup: CDR1 ENHRY, CDR2 SYGVKD. CDR3 length equals 13 residues. The V and J ends lost 4 bases and 2 bases respectively, with 9 bases between them. CDR3 DNA sequence: TGTGCCATCAGTGGACAAAGAACCTACGAGCAGTACTTC. It encodes CAISGQRTYEQYF.

This chain uses TRBV5-1 with TRBJ1-4, with 7 nucleotides matching TRBD1. CDR1 is SGHRS and CDR2 is YFSETQ in the germline V gene. The CDR3 is made up of 16 amino acids. After removal of 0 bases from V and 4 bases from J, the junction contained 6 bases not matched to a gene. The CDR3 nucleotides read TGCGCCAGCAGCTTGGGTGAGGACAGGCTTAATGAAAAACTGTTTTTT. It specifies CASSLGEDRLNEKLFF.

Comments on this clonotype: A junction boundary mismatches the germline segment, possibly from a read error. The rearrangement joins TRBV7-9 to TRBJ2-1; D is possibly TRBD1 (6 bases). Germline CDR1 reads SEHNR; CDR2 reads FQNEAQ (reference sequence). The CDR3 totals 17 residues. CDR3 in DNA: TGTGCCAGCAGTCACGGACAGACCGGCAGAACGTGCAATGAGCAGTCCTTC. Its translation is CASSHGQTGRTCNEQSF. The whole variable domain, filled in from reference TRBV7-9 and TRBJ2-1, reads DTGVSQNPRHKITKRGQNVTFRCDPISEHNRLYWYRQTLGQGPEFLTYFQNEAQLEKSRLLSDRFSAERPKGSFSTLEIQRTEQGDSAMYLCASSHGQTGRTCNEQSFGPGTRLTVL.

V gene TRBV11-2 combines with J gene TRBJ2-1; 8 bases map to TRBD1. Germline loops: CDR1 SGHAT, CDR2 FQNNGV. The ends lost 3 bases at V and 9 bases at J; junction bases unmatched: 7. This CDR3 has 14 amino acids. The CDR3 loop reads CASSFTRTGFEQFF. As DNA, the CDR3 is TGTGCCAGCAGCTTTACCCGGACAGGGTTTGAGCAGTTCTTC.

V is TRBV20-1 and J is TRBJ2-4; possible D gene TRBD2, 7 bases. The J call may not be correct, given that the DNA end is closer to TRBJ2-7. The CDR3 sequence is 14 residues long. Germline V gene lookup returns CDR1 DFQATT and CDR2 SNEGSKA (reference sequence). The DNA of the CDR3 is TGCAGTGCCAAATTGGGGAGGGGGATGAGCGAGCAGTACTTC. It encodes CSAKLGRGMSEQYF.